This T cell receptor (beta chain) appears in the sequencing data of a study of blood T cell repertoires in COVID-19. Overall study: Two negative PCRs, clearance, or symptom resolution had been documented for recovered Cohort 3 donors. Researchers got acute and convalescent COVID-19 samples from the United States, Italy and Spain. Nucleic acid was either cDNA or gDNA, and it came from T cells, B-cell-depleted T cells, or PBMCs.

V was clipped by 1 base and J by 7 bases, with 13 bases between them. Germline values: CDR1 SGHTA, CDR2 FQGNSA. This CDR3 spans 15 amino acids. Authors' processing steps: Amplification from reference gene primers served as the basis for estimated nucleated cell counts. Repertoires were generated with immunoSEQ multiplex PCR, while TCRdb's copy carries only in-frame clones and drops some. D and trimming were read from the DNA, whereas the V and J calls and clone size are those reported in that table. The repertoire consists of more than 300,000 clones, with about 90% occurring once and the leading ten covering approximately 1.8%.

The chain combines TRBV7-2 with TRBJ1-4; D remains unclear. Sequencing used PBMCs or T cells enriched from blood (not recorded which). The TCR originated in a man in his forties or fifties in a cohort exposed to, infected with or recovered from COVID-19 (not recorded which). CDR3 in DNA: TGTGCCAGCAGCTTAGTTGCGGGGTTCCGTGAAAAACTGTTTTTT. Its protein is CASSLVAGFREKLFF.